A selection of T cell receptor beta chains follows, all from one sample in a study of blood T cells in healthy people across ages. In TCRdb, the 5' RACE reads were re-called with MiXCR into one record per CDR3 protein. Seen here are about 1.4 million distinct CDR3 sequences, 45% to 70% observed once, and the top ten hold over 6.5%. The sample taken for sequencing was blood. These receptors all come from a man aged 18 to 29 in good health. CDR3s include the opening cysteine and the closing phenylalanine or tryptophan. The order of the fields is V gene, clone size, D gene, J gene, CDR3 protein, CDR3 DNA. A D gene is named only where the DNA matches it firmly. A clone size is listed for some rows: how often the clone was seen (once, few, many), or a class if it is expanded.

TRBV14	.	TRBD2	TRBJ2-3	CASSLPFGGRTTDTQYF	TGTGCCAGCAGCCTCCCCTTCGGGGGGAGGACCACAGATACGCAGTATTTT
TRBV15	.	TRBD1	TRBJ2-2	CATSRDPGGGGELFF	TGTGCCACCAGCAGAGACCCAGGGGGTGGCGGGGAGCTGTTTTTT
TRBV27	.	.	TRBJ1-5	CASAYSNQPQHF	TGTGCCAGCGCCTATAGCAATCAGCCCCAGCATTTT
TRBV5-1	.	.	TRBJ2-1	CASFSGQGGIDEQFF	TGCGCCAGCTTTTCGGGGCAGGGTGGTATTGATGAGCAGTTCTTC
TRBV2	.	.	TRBJ1-4	CASSPEGATNEKLFF	TGTGCCAGCAGCCCGGAGGGCGCAACTAATGAAAAACTGTTTTTT
TRBV6-6	few	.	TRBJ1-5	CASGSGPQHF	TGTGCCAGCGGGAGTGGGCCCCAGCATTTT
TRBV12-3/TRBV12-4	.	.	TRBJ2-7	CASSLVRTYEQYF	TGTGCCAGCAGTTTGGTCAGGACCTACGAGCAGTACTTC
TRBV27	.	.	TRBJ2-3	CASSSQNAGSPDTQYF	TGTGCCAGCAGTTCTCAGAATGCAGGGTCCCCAGATACGCAGTATTTT
TRBV29-1	.	.	TRBJ1-1	CSVQGDAEAFF	TGCAGCGTTCAAGGGGACGCTGAAGCTTTCTTT
TRBV28	.	TRBD1	TRBJ2-7	CASRFPGQGAYEQYF	TGTGCCAGCAGATTCCCGGGACAGGGGGCCTACGAGCAGTACTTC
TRBV10-3	few	.	TRBJ2-6	CAISATGIGANVLTF	TGTGCCATCAGTGCCACAGGGATTGGGGCCAACGTCCTGACTTTC
TRBV10-3	once	.	TRBJ2-7	CAIKSERSSYEQYF	TGTGCCATCAAGTCCGAACGGAGCTCCTACGAGCAGTACTTC
TRBV15	.	.	TRBJ2-7	CATSRGKGTHNYEQYF	TGTGCCACCAGCAGAGGGAAGGGGACACATAACTACGAGCAGTACTTC
TRBV29-1	many	.	TRBJ1-2	CSVGGYTF	TGCAGCGTTGGTGGCTACACCTTC
TRBV5-4	once	TRBD1	TRBJ1-5	CASSLEPPTGLNQPQHF	TGTGCCAGCAGCTTGGAGCCACCGACAGGGTTGAATCAGCCCCAGCATTTT
TRBV7-6	.	TRBD2	TRBJ2-6	CASSLASRGRPSGANVLTF	TGTGCCAGCAGCTTAGCTTCTCGCGGGAGGCCCTCTGGGGCCAACGTCCTGACTTTC
TRBV15	.	.	TRBJ2-6	CATSEQAYEASGANVLTF	TGTGCCACCAGCGAACAGGCGTATGAGGCATCTGGGGCCAACGTCCTGACTTTC
TRBV12-5	.	TRBD2	TRBJ2-7	CASGLVLSSGRKHEQYF	TGTGCTAGTGGTTTGGTGCTCTCTAGCGGGAGGAAGCACGAGCAGTACTTC
TRBV28	once	.	TRBJ2-1	CASIRGGDEQFF	TGTGCCAGCATTAGGGGTGGCGATGAGCAGTTCTTC
TRBV6-5	few	.	TRBJ1-2	CASSYSNSHGYTF	TGTGCCAGCAGTTACTCAAACTCACATGGCTACACCTTC
TRBV24-1	.	TRBD1	TRBJ1-2	CATSEVPGQGSNYGYTF	TGTGCCACCAGTGAGGTCCCGGGACAGGGCTCTAACTATGGCTACACCTTC
TRBV12-5	.	.	TRBJ2-1	CASGLVSMGGRTYNEQFF	TGTGCTAGTGGTTTGGTATCGATGGGGGGGCGTACCTACAATGAGCAGTTCTTC
TRBV15	few	.	TRBJ2-5	CATSRRDIQETQYF	TGTGCCACCAGCAGGCGGGACATTCAAGAGACCCAGTACTTC
TRBV29-1	.	.	TRBJ1-1	CSGAVAGVTEAFF	TGCAGCGGGGCGGTGGCAGGGGTCACTGAAGCTTTCTTT
TRBV28	once	.	TRBJ2-3	CASSLVVLGGRYPSTDTQYF	TGTGCCAGCAGTTTAGTGGTTTTGGGTGGAAGGTACCCTAGCACAGATACGCAGTATTTT
TRBV2	.	TRBD1	TRBJ2-2	CASSLTGGTGELFF	TGTGCCAGCAGCCTCACAGGGGGCACCGGGGAGCTGTTTTTT
TRBV20-1	.	TRBD1	TRBJ1-1	CSAIGVGGQAHTEAFF	TGCAGTGCTATCGGGGTCGGAGGACAGGCGCACACTGAAGCTTTCTTT
TRBV20-1	.	.	TRBJ1-5	CSARGGYSNQPQHF	TGCAGTGCTAGAGGAGGGTATAGCAATCAGCCCCAGCATTTT
TRBV14	few	.	TRBJ2-3	CASSQVNRADTQYF	TGTGCCAGCAGCCAAGTGAATAGGGCAGATACGCAGTATTTT
TRBV6-6	.	TRBD2	TRBJ2-1	CASSYSSGTNEQFF	TGTGCCAGCAGTTACTCTAGCGGGACCAATGAGCAGTTCTTC
TRBV29-1	.	TRBD1	TRBJ2-7	CSVDKDRAHEQYF	TGCAGCGTTGACAAGGACAGGGCGCATGAGCAGTACTTC
TRBV5-5	.	TRBD1	TRBJ2-7	CASSLNGDSYYEQYF	TGTGCCAGCAGCTTGAATGGGGACAGTTACTACGAGCAGTACTTC
TRBV4-3	.	TRBD2	TRBJ2-7	CASSHVAGGGVYEQYF	TGCGCCAGCAGCCATGTAGCGGGAGGCGGGGTTTACGAGCAGTACTTC
TRBV27	few	TRBD1	TRBJ2-7	CASTKGGQQYEQYF	TGTGCCAGCACCAAAGGGGGACAGCAATACGAGCAGTACTTC
TRBV7-9	once	.	TRBJ2-4	CASSFEGVTYKQYF	TGTGCCAGCAGCTTTGAGGGAGTTACCTACAAGCAGTACTTC
TRBV5-1	.	.	TRBJ2-5	CASSLSGTPQETQYF	TGCGCCAGCAGCTTGTCTGGCACACCCCAAGAGACCCAGTACTTC
TRBV6-6	few	.	TRBJ2-3	CASSYSGRTDTQYF	TGTGCCAGCAGTTACTCAGGACGGACAGATACGCAGTATTTT
TRBV28	.	.	TRBJ1-4	CASTIDSEKLFF	TGTGCCAGCACAATAGATAGCGAAAAACTGTTTTTT
TRBV4-1	.	TRBD1	TRBJ2-7	CASSQAGQVEQYF	TGCGCCAGCAGCCAAGCCGGACAGGTTGAGCAGTACTTC
TRBV27	.	TRBD1	TRBJ1-6	CASSLLRTGSPLHF	TGTGCCAGCAGTTTATTGCGGACAGGGTCACCCCTCCACTTT
TRBV9	.	TRBD2	TRBJ2-1	CASSSTLAGHNEQFF	TGTGCCAGCAGCTCGACGCTAGCGGGGCACAATGAGCAGTTCTTC
TRBV6-6	few	.	TRBJ2-1	CASSYRQGSNEQFF	TGTGCCAGCAGTTACCGGCAGGGGAGCAATGAGCAGTTCTTC
TRBV7-8	.	TRBD2	TRBJ2-1	CASSQRTSGPYNEQFF	TGTGCCAGCAGCCAACGGACTAGCGGGCCCTACAATGAGCAGTTCTTC
TRBV15	few	TRBD1	TRBJ2-7	CATSRDTAATGWYEQYF	TGTGCCACCAGCAGAGATACGGCGGCGACAGGGTGGTACGAGCAGTACTTC
TRBV7-8	few	.	TRBJ2-1	CASSFSLHNEQFF	TGTGCCAGCAGCTTCTCCCTTCACAATGAGCAGTTCTTC
TRBV5-6	.	TRBD1	TRBJ1-1	CASYAPRDSTEAFF	TGTGCCAGCTATGCGCCCCGGGACAGCACTGAAGCTTTCTTT
TRBV4-3	.	TRBD1	TRBJ1-2	CASSHTQGKDYGYTF	TGCGCCAGCAGCCATACACAGGGGAAGGACTATGGCTACACCTTC
TRBV19	once	.	TRBJ1-2	CASSRIAAYGYTF	TGTGCCAGTAGTAGGATCGCGGCGTATGGCTACACCTTC